This T cell receptor beta chain was observed in a study of blood T cells in healthy people across ages. V gave up 6 bases and J gave up 0 bases, with 12 bases separating them. The CDR3 covers 16 residues. Germline V gene lookup returns CDR1 MNHEY and CDR2 SVGAGI. Then a second PCR, running about 6 to 12 cycles, was carried out with a sample-barcoded 5' primer and a J-beta primer mix. TCRdb used MiXCR to reprocess the 5' RACE reads, holding one entry per CDR3 protein. The table includes roughly 800,000 distinct CDR3 sequences, roughly 64% detected once. The sequenced material came from blood. This chain joins TRBV6-5 and TRBJ2-6; maybe TRBD1 (5 bases). The sequence was collected from a man aged 30 to 45 in good health. CDR3 sequence: CASRPQGISGANVLTF. The CDR3 DNA reads TGTGCCAGCAGACCTCAGGGTATCTCTGGGGCCAACGTCCTGACTTTC.